The 10 T cell receptor beta chains listed next were all sequenced from one sample in a study of cytomegalovirus exposure and HLA in healthy donors. A multiplex PCR was run with 60 Vbeta primers and 13 Jbeta primers. Data came from immunoSEQ multiplex PCR; TCRdb stores just in-frame clones and leaves some out. The sample gives 100,000 to 150,000 clones, roughly 75% of which show up once; under 6% is in the top ten. The sequenced sample was PBMCs. These receptors were obtained from a young man in good health and CMV-seronegative.

The chain carries TRBV28 and TRBJ2-5, with D possibly matching TRBD2 (6 bases). V lost 6 bases to trimming and J lost 4 bases, with 15 bases between them. The CDR3 is 14 residues long. The germline gives CDR1 MDHEN, CDR2 SYDVKM. In nucleotides, the CDR3 is TGTGCCAGCAGCGGACTACTACCTCGAGAGACCCAGTACTTC. This gives the protein CASSGLLPRETQYF.

The table lists this clone with a few counts. The chain carries TRBV10-3 and TRBJ2-1; the D gene is possibly TRBD2 (6 bases). Trimming removed 3 bases at V and 10 bases at J, with 10 bases between. Germline values: CDR1 ENHRY, CDR2 SYGVKD. This CDR3 spans 12 amino acids. The CDR3 loop reads CAISDPGLEQFF. The DNA for the CDR3 is TGTGCCATCAGTGATCCGGGACTGGAGCAGTTCTTC.

This clone is labeled medium-sized. The chain links TRBV28 to TRBJ1-2; the D is unclear. The germline CDR1 and CDR2 sequences are MDHEN and SYDVKM. This CDR3 has 17 residues. Trimming left V 5 bases short and J 8 bases short, with 27 bases between. The CDR3 loop is CASSRQVEDRALKGYTF. The CDR3 nucleotides read TGTGCCAGCAGTAGACAAGTCGAAGACCGTGCCCTAAAGGGCTACACCTTC.

The rearrangement uses TRBV5-1 and TRBJ2-1; 9 bases line up with TRBD2. CDR3 size: 15 residues. In germline, CDR1 is SGHRS, CDR2 YFSETQ. V lost 2 bases and J lost 8; bases outside the gene matches: 8. CDR3 amino acids: CASSFGSGSGDEQFF. CDR3 nucleotide sequence: TGCGCCAGCAGCTTTGGTAGCGGGAGTGGCGATGAGCAGTTCTTC.

Concerning this clone: Different DNA sequences within this sample yield the same CDR3. The CDR3 loop reads CASSVGGASYNEQFF. The CDR3 DNA is TGTGCCAGCAGCGTGGGGGGGGCAAGCTACAATGAGCAGTTCTTC. V and J are TRBV9 and TRBJ2-1, with D perhaps matching TRBD2 (7 bases). Germline CDR1 and CDR2: SGDLS and YYNGEE. Trimming shortened V by 2 bases and J by 3 bases, and 12 bases separated the two germline ends. CDR3 length: 15 amino acids.

This chain joins TRBV29-1 and TRBJ2-4, with 8 bases aligning to TRBD2. With V trimmed by 4 bases and J by 7 bases, 3 bases remained unmatched. Germline V CDR1 and CDR2: SQVTM, ANQGSEA. The CDR3 consists of 12 residues. The CDR3 sequence: CSVGGGQNIQYF. In nucleotides, the CDR3 is TGCAGCGTTGGCGGGGGGCAGAACATTCAGTACTTC. Supplemented by reference TRBV29-1 and TRBJ2-4, the full variable domain reads SAVISQKPSRDICQRGTSLTIQCQVDSQVTMMFWYRQQPGQSLTLIATANQGSEATYESGFVIDKFPISRPNLTFSTLTVSNMSPEDSSIYLCSVGGGQNIQYFGAGTRLSVL.

The chain uses TRBV27 and TRBJ1-1, with TRBD1 identical over 10 bases. The J segment lost 7 bases and the V segment lost 2 bases, leaving 7 bases of the junction unmatched. In germline, CDR1 is MNHEY, CDR2 SMNVEV (reference sequence). The CDR3 runs 15 residues. As DNA, the CDR3 is TGTGCCAGCAGTTTAGCGGACAGGGGGAGGGTTGAAGCTTTCTTT. Translated, it gives CASSLADRGRVEAFF.

The chain is built from TRBV4-1 and TRBJ2-7; TRBD1 aligns across 8 bases. V gave up 4 bases and J gave up 2 bases; unmatched junction bases: 4. CDR3 length: 14 residues. CDR1 is MGHRA and CDR2 is YSYEKL in the germline V gene. CDR3 in amino acids: CASSPQTGAYEQYF. CDR3 bases: TGCGCCAGCAGCCCCCAGACAGGGGCCTACGAGCAGTACTTC.

The chain combines TRBV6-5 with TRBJ1-1; tentative D call: TRBD1 (5 bases). Germline values: CDR1 MNHEY, CDR2 SVGAGI. V was trimmed by 4 bases and J by 1 base, leaving 7 bases between them. The CDR3 loop spans 13 amino acids. CDR3 coding DNA: TGTGCCAGCAGTTTCGGGGGGAACACTGAAGCTTTCTTT. Its translation: CASSFGGNTEAFF.

This rearrangement joins TRBV2 to TRBJ2-5; TRBD1 matches 8 bases. V was clipped by 7 bases and J by 5 bases; unmatched bases: 12. Germline V gives CDR1 SNHLY, CDR2 FYNNEI. This CDR3 is 15 amino acids long. As DNA, the CDR3 is TGTGCCAGCAAGTCCAGACAGGGGAGTTTGGAGACCCAGTACTTC. The encoded protein is CASKSRQGSLETQYF.